This entry features one TCR beta chain sequence. This record comes from a study of metastatic and nonmetastatic thyroid tumors. With MiXCR, TCRdb reprocessed the PCR reads. Of about 26,000 clones in the sample, 20% to 30% were seen once. Trimming stripped 4 bases from V and 4 bases from J, with 11 bases between. Germline V gene data show CDR1 as SGHRS and CDR2 as YFSETQ. There are 13 residues in the CDR3. Treatment of any kind had been given to no patient before thyroid surgery. The sequence was collected from a female donor with papillary thyroid cancer or a benign thyroid nodule (not recorded which). Some clones in this sample may be carry-over from other donors' samples. This sequence joins TRBV5-1 and TRBJ1-1; the D is unclear. The sequenced material came from blood. The CDR3 nucleotides are TGCGCCAGCAGCATAACAGTGGGCACTGAAGCTTTCTTT. Translated: CASSITVGTEAFF.